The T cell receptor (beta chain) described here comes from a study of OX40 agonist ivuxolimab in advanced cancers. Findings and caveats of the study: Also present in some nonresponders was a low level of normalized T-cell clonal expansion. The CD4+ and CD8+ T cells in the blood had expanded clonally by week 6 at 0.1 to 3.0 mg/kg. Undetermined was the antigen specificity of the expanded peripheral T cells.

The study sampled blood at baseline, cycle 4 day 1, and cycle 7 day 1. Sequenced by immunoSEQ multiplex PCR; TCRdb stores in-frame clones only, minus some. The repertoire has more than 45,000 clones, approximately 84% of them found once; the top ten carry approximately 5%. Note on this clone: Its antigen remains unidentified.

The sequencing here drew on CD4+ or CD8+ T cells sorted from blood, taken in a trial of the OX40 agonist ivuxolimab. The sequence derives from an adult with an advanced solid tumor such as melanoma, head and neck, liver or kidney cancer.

This CDR3 reads CASSVGGASSYNEQFF. The CDR3 DNA reads TGTGCCAGCAGTGTTGGAGGGGCCAGCTCCTACAATGAGCAGTTCTTC. The chain combines TRBV6-4 with TRBJ2-1, with D perhaps TRBD2 (6 bases). V lost 4 bases, J lost 0 bases, and 13 bases lay in between. This CDR3 is 16 amino acids long. Germline values: CDR1 MRHNA, CDR2 SNTAGT.